The clone carrying this T cell receptor (beta chain) occurred a few times. This sample was taken from a study of spatial heterogeneity in lung cancer. Turning to the study itself: Each time, sequencing found more beta-chain sequences than alpha-chain sequences.

Time point reported: sample taken at primary tumor resection. No cell sorting; template was whole RNA from tumor, lung tissue or PBMC. A total of around 72 untreated early-stage non-small cell lung cancer patients served as donors. Germline values: CDR1 LGHNA, CDR2 YNFKEQ. The CDR3 consists of 17 residues. V was pared by 0 bases and J by 0 bases, with 15 bases between. Unique molecular identifiers tagged every individual TCR cDNA molecule. TCRdb itself ran the 5' RACE reads through MiXCR, one entry per CDR3 protein. The table lists about 50,000 distinct CDR3 sequences, 6% to 9.5% of them singletons, with about 13% in the top ten.

The starting material was PBMCs, obtained at surgery. The sequence came from a female donor with early-stage non-small cell lung cancer. This chain links TRBV4-2 with TRBJ2-7; D gene uncertain. For the CDR3, the DNA is TGTGCCAGCAGCCAAGAGCAGGTTAACAGAAGCTCCTACGAGCAGTACTTC. It encodes CASSQEQVNRSSYEQYF.